Listed below are T cell receptor beta chains from one sample, sequenced in a study of T cell responses to AZD1222 COVID-19 vaccine. Clones were sequenced by immunoSEQ multiplex PCR, and TCRdb holds only the in-frame ones, with some missing. The table shows about 180,000 clones, with 85% to 95% occurring only once. The sequences come from peripheral blood, collected 28 days after the second dose of the MenACWY control vaccine. These TCRs come from an adult who received the MenACWY meningococcal vaccine as a control. The CDR3 runs from the conserved cysteine through the conserved F or W. The D gene is left open where the match is weak. Where a row states a size, it is once, few, many or the class of an expanded clone; other rows omit it.

>NA|TRBJ1-2|NA|TRBV5-1
CASSVEGGYGYTF
TGCGCCAGCAGCGTTGAGGGGGGCTATGGCTACACCTTC
>NA|TRBJ1-2|NA|TRBV23-1
CASSQIGGANGDTF
TGCGCCAGCAGTCAAATAGGTGGGGCCAATGGGGACACCTTC
>once|TRBJ2-1|TRBD2|TRBV10-3
CAISGSLGAGGGGEQFF
TGTGCCATCAGTGGTTCTCTCGGGGCGGGGGGAGGTGGTGAGCAGTTCTTC
>NA|TRBJ1-5|NA|TRBV10-2
CASSDPGSKMAQHF
TGCGCCAGCAGTGACCCGGGAAGCAAAATGGCCCAGCATTTT
>NA|TRBJ1-5|NA|TRBV7-6
CASSLIGDLNQPQHF
TGTGCCAGCAGCTTGATCGGGGACTTAAATCAGCCCCAGCATTTT
>NA|TRBJ2-7|TRBD1|TRBV15
CATSTDRGSYEQYF
TGTGCCACCAGCACAGACAGGGGGAGCTACGAGCAGTACTTC
>once|TRBJ1-1|NA|TRBV5-1
CASSPGRTSLEAFF
TGCGCCAGCAGCCCGGGACGGACATCCTTAGAAGCTTTCTTT
>NA|TRBJ2-7|NA|TRBV29-1
CSVGRTTSSYEQYF
TGCAGCGTTGGACGGACAACGAGCTCCTACGAGCAGTACTTC
>NA|TRBJ1-4|NA|TRBV19
CASSIGLRNGLFF
TGTGCCAGTAGTATCGGACTGCGAAACGGACTGTTTTTT
>NA|TRBJ2-5|TRBD1|TRBV7-9
CASSTRTGIGIETQYF
TGTGCCAGCAGCACCCGGACAGGGATCGGGATAGAGACCCAGTACTTC
>NA|TRBJ1-1|NA|TRBV5-6
CASSPGPMNTEAFF
TGTGCCAGCAGTCCGGGGCCCATGAACACTGAAGCTTTCTTT
>NA|TRBJ2-3|NA|TRBV19
CASSMWRLSPTDTQYF
TGTGCCAGTAGTATGTGGCGCCTTTCCCCCACAGATACGCAGTATTTT
>NA|TRBJ1-2|NA|TRBV7-2
CASSLVPGGVGGYTF
TGTGCCAGCAGCTTAGTACCAGGTGGGGTAGGCGGCTACACCTTC
>NA|TRBJ1-3|NA|TRBV25-1
CASRQTGHSGNTIYF
TGTGCCAGCCGCCAGACAGGCCACTCTGGAAACACCATATATTTT
>NA|TRBJ2-4|TRBD2|TRBV15
CATSRDSGSQNIQYF
TGTGCCACCAGCAGAGATAGCGGGAGCCAAAACATTCAGTACTTC
>few|TRBJ1-3|TRBD1|TRBV19
CASSIPGTATSVSGNTIYF
TGTGCCAGTAGTATACCCGGGACAGCGACGTCCGTTTCTGGAAACACCATATATTTT
>NA|TRBJ1-4|TRBD1|TRBV9
CASSVRDRGEKLFF
TGTGCCAGCAGCGTGAGGGACAGGGGTGAAAAACTGTTTTTT
>NA|TRBJ2-5|TRBD1|TRBV19
CASSTRQGLREETQYF
TGTGCCAGTAGTACCCGACAGGGGTTGAGAGAAGAGACCCAGTACTTC